A selection of T cell receptor beta chains follows, all from one sample in a study of STAT5B mutations in CD4+ large granular lymphocyte leukemia. Profiling relied on immunoSEQ multiplex PCR, and the TCRdb table lists in-frame clones only, not all of them. The data hold 20,000 to 25,000 clones, with around 76% observed a single time. The sequenced sample consisted of CD4+ T cells from blood buffy coats. These receptors came from a human donor in good health. CDR3s include the opening cysteine and the closing phenylalanine or tryptophan. The D gene is left open where the match is weak. Only part of the rows carry a size: once, few, many, or a class if the clone is expanded.

few TRBJ2-5 NA TRBV18 CASSPNEETQYF TGTGCCAGCTCGCCTAACGAGGAGACCCAGTACTTC
NA TRBJ1-3 TRBD1 TRBV7-2 CASSSPRGRPLDTIYF TGTGCCAGCAGCTCCCCGAGGGGGCGGCCGCTGGACACCATATATTTT
NA TRBJ2-1 NA TRBV11-2 CASSKDPSYNNEQFF TGTGCCAGCAGTAAGGATCCCTCTTACAACAATGAGCAGTTCTTC
NA TRBJ2-3 TRBD2 TRBV18 CASSPGLGEADTQYF TGTGCCAGCTCACCAGGACTAGGGGAAGCAGATACGCAGTATTTT
NA TRBJ2-1 NA TRBV7-2 CASSLALVYNEQFF TGTGCCAGCAGCTTAGCGCTAGTTTACAATGAGCAGTTCTTC
NA TRBJ2-2 TRBD2 TRBV29-1 CSVGFGGATTGELFF TGCAGCGTTGGGTTCGGGGGGGCGACCACCGGGGAGCTGTTTTTT
NA TRBJ2-5 TRBD2 TRBV4-3 CASSLSSGSYQETQYF TGCGCCAGCAGCCTATCTAGCGGGAGTTACCAAGAGACCCAGTACTTC
NA TRBJ1-4 TRBD1 TRBV5-1 CASSRDRGRLNEKLFF TGCGCCAGCAGCAGGGACAGGGGGCGGCTAAATGAAAAACTGTTTTTT
NA TRBJ1-1 NA TRBV7-2 CASSLASHTEAFF TGTGCCAGCAGCTTAGCCTCCCACACTGAAGCTTTCTTT
NA TRBJ1-2 NA TRBV29-1 CSVGVSSYGYTF TGCAGCGTAGGAGTGTCTTCCTATGGCTACACCTTC
NA TRBJ1-1 NA TRBV9 CASSVVNWGNTEAFF TGTGCCAGCAGCGTAGTGAATTGGGGGAACACTGAAGCTTTCTTT
NA TRBJ2-7 TRBD2 TRBV5-1 CASSLASDGRVPYEQYF TGCGCCAGCAGCTTGGCCAGTGACGGGAGGGTTCCCTACGAGCAGTACTTC
NA TRBJ1-2 NA TRBV5-6 CASSLFLNYGYTF TGTGCCAGCAGCTTGTTCCTTAACTATGGCTACACCTTC
NA TRBJ1-1 NA TRBV9 CASSVGTNTEAFF TGTGCCAGCAGCGTAGGCACGAACACTGAAGCTTTCTTT
NA TRBJ2-7 NA TRBV18 CASSPEHGTYEQYF TGTGCCAGCTCACCGGAGCACGGAACCTACGAGCAGTACTTC
NA TRBJ2-3 NA TRBV7-2 CASSSRRAGGTDTQYF TGTGCCAGCAGCTCCCGTAGGGCCGGGGGCACAGATACGCAGTATTTT
NA TRBJ2-3 TRBD2 TRBV4-1 CASSGQEGLAGGLEDTQYF TGCGCCAGCAGCGGACAGGAAGGGCTAGCGGGGGGGTTGGAAGATACGCAGTATTTT
NA TRBJ1-1 TRBD1 TRBV10-3 CAVGTGTMNTEAFF TGTGCCGTTGGGACAGGGACGATGAACACTGAAGCTTTCTTT
NA TRBJ2-2 TRBD2 TRBV4-3 CASSHDLAGGPTGELFF TGCGCCAGCAGCCACGATCTAGCGGGGGGCCCCACCGGGGAGCTGTTTTTT
NA TRBJ1-6 TRBD1 TRBV7-2 CASSSRDREGSPLHF TGTGCCAGCAGCTCGAGAGACAGGGAGGGTTCACCCCTCCACTTT
NA TRBJ2-1 NA TRBV29-1 CSVEIRAGNEQFF TGCAGCGTTGAGATTCGGGCAGGCAATGAGCAGTTCTTC
NA TRBJ2-7 NA TRBV14 CASSQARYDEQYF TGTGCCAGCAGCCAAGCTCGGTATGACGAGCAGTACTTC
NA TRBJ1-1 NA TRBV7-9 CASSLGGRNTEAFF TGTGCCAGCAGCTTAGGTGGGAGGAACACTGAAGCTTTCTTT
few TRBJ1-5 TRBD1 TRBV19 CASSEGTGGNQPQHF TGTGCCAGTAGTGAAGGGACAGGAGGCAATCAGCCCCAGCATTTT
NA TRBJ1-1 TRBD1 TRBV6-1 CASSEIRTGNTEAFF TGTGCCAGCAGTGAAATTCGGACAGGCAACACTGAAGCTTTCTTT
NA TRBJ2-7 TRBD1 TRBV13 CASSPTGTGDEQYF TGTGCCAGCAGCCCTACCGGGACAGGCGACGAGCAGTACTTC
NA TRBJ2-2 TRBD1 TRBV5-4 CASSLPPGPGGASGELFF TGTGCCAGCAGCTTGCCCCCGGGGCCAGGGGGCGCTTCCGGGGAGCTGTTTTTT
NA TRBJ2-1 NA TRBV27 CASSLWTNYNEQFF TGTGCCAGCAGTTTATGGACTAACTACAATGAGCAGTTCTTC
once TRBJ2-6 TRBD1 TRBV29-1 CSVGGQGAGGANVLTF TGCAGCGTGGGAGGACAGGGGGCGGGTGGGGCCAACGTCCTGACTTTC
NA TRBJ2-4 TRBD2 TRBV6-1 CAIQTGTSVDIQYF TGTGCCATACAGACCGGGACTAGCGTTGACATTCAGTACTTC
NA TRBJ1-3 NA TRBV7-2 CASSLDFSGNTIYF TGTGCCAGCAGCTTAGACTTCTCTGGAAACACCATATATTTT
NA TRBJ1-5 NA TRBV5-3 CARSSKGFVIVGNQPQHF TGTGCCAGAAGCTCAAAGGGGTTTGTGATCGTGGGCAATCAGCCCCAGCATTTT
once TRBJ2-1 NA TRBV14 CASSPSHSAGSYNEQFF TGTGCCAGCAGCCCCAGTCACAGCGCGGGCTCCTACAATGAGCAGTTCTTC
NA TRBJ2-7 NA TRBV6-5 CASSYSSPSRPYEQYF TGTGCCAGCAGTTACTCGAGCCCCAGCCGCCCCTACGAGCAGTACTTC
NA TRBJ2-3 NA TRBV11-3 CASSLGLADTQYF TGTGCCAGCAGCTTAGGACTGGCAGATACGCAGTATTTT
few TRBJ2-1 TRBD2 TRBV7-2 CASSSGVYNEQFF TGTGCCAGCTCTAGCGGGGTCTACAATGAGCAGTTCTTC
NA TRBJ2-6 NA TRBV21-1 CASARGRGGSGANVLTF TGTGCCAGCGCCCGAGGCAGGGGAGGCTCTGGGGCCAACGTCCTGACTTTC
few TRBJ2-7 TRBD1 TRBV2 CAGVGQGAPREQYF TGTGCCGGAGTCGGACAGGGGGCACCTCGGGAGCAGTACTTC
few TRBJ2-2 TRBD1 TRBV5-1 CASSPVTGGSTGELFF TGCGCCAGCAGCCCCGTTACAGGGGGCAGCACCGGGGAGCTGTTTTTT